This T cell receptor (beta chain) was found in a study of vaccination effects on CD4 cells after COVID-19. Method: immunoSEQ multiplex PCR; TCRdb's copy keeps in-frame clones and lacks some. The data contain some 69,000 clones, around 69% of them singletons. Per germline, CDR1 DFQATT and CDR2 SNEGSKA (reference sequence). The CDR3 runs to 11 residues. Details on this clone: The antigen is undetermined.

Expansion of antigen-specific CD4+ T cells with viral peptide pools was carried out by the ViraFEST assay before sequencing. It was after approximately 11 days of culture that CD4+ T cells were isolated. Each vaccine recipient was nucleocapsid antibody negative and had no prior SARS-CoV-2 infection. The material was CD4+ T cells from PBMCs cultured with HCoV-NL63 spike peptides, obtained before COVID-19 vaccination. The genes are TRBV20-1 and TRBJ2-5, with 8 positions matching TRBD1. This clonotype was obtained from a human donor who received a COVID-19 vaccine. The CDR3 coding sequence is TGCATGAGACAGGGGCCGAAGACCCAGTACTTC. Encoded protein: CMRQGPKTQYF.